Presented here are 22 T cell receptor beta chains from one specimen sequenced in a study of blood T cell repertoires in COVID-19. Only in-frame clones appear in the TCRdb table, and some are missing; sequencing was by immunoSEQ multiplex PCR. This sample has 45,000 to 65,000 clones; approximately 88% occur once, and the top ten carry roughly 20%. The sequenced sample was peripheral blood. The receptors here all came from a human donor in a cohort sampled during active COVID-19.

The chain carries TRBV5-6 and TRBJ1-2; D is uncertain. The length of the CDR3 is 13 residues. With 3 bases removed from V and 5 bases from J, the gap between germline ends came to 11 bases. From germline, CDR1 is SGHDT and CDR2 YYEEEE. CDR3 sequence reads: CASSYRTPYGYTF. CDR3 DNA: TGTGCCAGCAGCTACCGGACTCCGTATGGCTACACCTTC. Full variable domain (outside the CDR3, taken from reference TRBV5-6 and TRBJ1-2): DAGVTQSPTHLIKTRGQQVTLRCSPKSGHDTVSWYQQALGQGPQFIFQYYEEEERQRGNFPDRFSGHQFPNYSSELNVNALLLGDSALYLCASSYRTPYGYTFGSGTRLTVV.

V usage is TRBV30 and J usage is TRBJ1-1, with TRBD1 matching over 8 bases. CDR3 size: 12 residues. Germline V gene sequence: CDR1 GTSNPN, CDR2 SVGIG (reference sequence). V dropped 5 bases and J dropped 6; count of bases not matched to a gene: 5. CDR3 bases: TGTGCCTGGGACAGGGGTTTGCCTGAAGCTTTCTTT. Its protein is CAWDRGLPEAFF.

The genes are TRBV5-1 and TRBJ2-7; TRBD2 agrees at 8 bases. Per germline, CDR1 SGHRS and CDR2 YFSETQ. Unmatched junction bases numbered 6, after V lost 4 bases and J lost 6 bases. The CDR3 is 13 amino acids. Here the CDR3 DNA reads TGCGCCAGCAGCACTGGGACTAGTCCCGAGCAGTACTTC. This sequence encodes CASSTGTSPEQYF. The complete variable domain, with remaining parts taken from reference TRBV5-1 and TRBJ2-7, reads KAGVTQTPRYLIKTRGQQVTLSCSPISGHRSVSWYQQTPGQGLQFLFEYFSETQRNKGNFPGRFSGRQFSNSRSEMNVSTLELGDSALYLCASSTGTSPEQYFGPGTRLTVT.

The chain uses TRBV25-1 and TRBJ2-7, with D perhaps matching TRBD2 (5 bases). The CDR3 is 12 amino acids. Germline-derived CDR1 and CDR2 are MGHDK and SYGVNS. V lost 3 bases and J lost 7, with 10 bases in between. CDR3 nucleotide sequence: TGTGCCAGCAGTGATCCCCCGGGGGAGCAGTACTTC. Its protein product is CASSDPPGEQYF.

As to this clone: The same CDR3 arises from other DNA sequences in this sample as well. The V gene is TRBV12-3 or TRBV12-4, the J gene TRBJ1-1; TRBD1 agrees at 7 bases. This CDR3 has 13 amino acids. The V segment lost 3 bases and the J segment 4 bases; nucleotides outside the gene matches: 2. The DNA for the CDR3 is TGTGCCAGCAGTTTGGGACAGAGCACTGAAGCTTTCTTT. Encoded protein: CASSLGQSTEAFF.

The chain combines TRBV6-2 or TRBV6-3 with TRBJ2-5, with 7 bases lining up with TRBD2. Germline trimming cut 0 bases from V and 5 bases from J; bases unmatched to any gene: 9. CDR1 is MNHEY and CDR2 is SVGEGT in the germline V gene. CDR3 size: 16 residues. For the CDR3, the DNA is TGTGCCAGCAGTTACTCGCTGGGGGGGTATTGGGAGACCCAGTACTTC. Its protein is CASSYSLGGYWETQYF.

The genes are TRBV5-1 and TRBJ1-2; TRBD1 agrees at 7 bases. The CDR3 has 12 residues. The ends lost 1 base at V and 8 bases at J; junction bases unmatched: 2. Looked up from germline, CDR1 is SGHRS and CDR2 is YFSETQ. The CDR3 loop is CASSLQGEGYTF. CDR3 DNA sequence: TGCGCCAGCAGCTTGCAGGGGGAAGGCTACACCTTC. The whole variable domain, filled in from reference TRBV5-1 and TRBJ1-2, reads KAGVTQTPRYLIKTRGQQVTLSCSPISGHRSVSWYQQTPGQGLQFLFEYFSETQRNKGNFPGRFSGRQFSNSRSEMNVSTLELGDSALYLCASSLQGEGYTFGSGTRLTVV.

The V and J genes are TRBV10-1 and TRBJ2-2; 13 positions match TRBD2. Germline CDR1 is WNHNN and CDR2 is SYGVQD (reference sequence). The J segment lost 7 bases and the V segment lost 3 bases, leaving 11 bases of the junction unmatched. CDR3 length: 18 residues. CDR3 region: CASSDPQGTSGANGELFF. CDR3 bases: TGCGCCAGCAGTGACCCCCAGGGGACTAGCGGGGCTAACGGGGAGCTGTTTTTT.

This chain uses TRBV27 with TRBJ1-1; weak D call: TRBD1 (5 bases). Germline lookup yields CDR1 MNHEY and CDR2 SMNVEV (reference sequence). The CDR3 spans 16 residues. The V end was cut by 3 bases, the J end by 4 bases, with 18 bases between. The CDR3: CASSFRLGGYATEAFF. CDR3 DNA sequence: TGTGCCAGCAGTTTTCGGTTGGGGGGTTATGCCACTGAAGCTTTCTTT.

The chain has TRBV12-5 and TRBJ2-2; TRBD2 agrees at 9 bases. Per germline, CDR1 LGHNT and CDR2 FRNRAP. V lost 6 bases to trimming and J lost 0 bases; unmatched junction nucleotides: 8. This CDR3 has 17 residues. CDR3 coding DNA: TGTGCTAGTGGCCCGGACCGCGGGGGGGCGAACACCGGGGAGCTGTTTTTT. It specifies CASGPDRGGANTGELFF.

This chain joins TRBV4-1 and TRBJ2-3, with D maybe TRBD2 (6 bases). Trimming took 2 bases from V and 0 from J, leaving 15 bases between them. CDR3 size: 17 residues. The V gene's germline CDR1 is MGHRA and CDR2 YSYEKL. As DNA, the CDR3 is TGCGCCAGCAGCCAACGACCACCGGGACTCAGCACAGATACGCAGTATTTT. The encoded protein is CASSQRPPGLSTDTQYF.

The chain uses TRBV7-2 and TRBJ2-5; a weak D match, TRBD2 (5 bases). Trimming removed 2 bases at V and 5 bases at J, with 12 bases between. This CDR3 has 14 residues. Germline loops: CDR1 SGHTA, CDR2 FQGNSA. The CDR3 DNA reads TGTGCCAGCAGCTTATCTAGCCTCTTGGAGACCCAGTACTTC. Translated: CASSLSSLLETQYF.

The V gene is TRBV5-1, the J gene TRBJ2-5; the D gene is possibly TRBD2 (6 bases). Germline V gives CDR1 SGHRS, CDR2 YFSETQ. This CDR3 is 16 amino acids long. Trimming pared 0 bases from V and 3 bases from J, leaving 15 bases between. CDR3 sequence (DNA): TGCGCCAGCAGCTTGGCGGTATTGGGCGGGAAAGAGACCCAGTACTTC. Translating gives CASSLAVLGGKETQYF.

V is TRBV20-1 and J is TRBJ1-4, with D unclear. The CDR3 totals 10 residues. Germline V gives CDR1 DFQATT, CDR2 SNEGSKA (reference sequence). The V end lost 2 bases, the J end lost 8 bases, and 3 bases lay between the germline ends. CDR3 nucleotides: TGCAGTGCTAGATTAGAAAAACTGTTTTTT. This translates into CSARLEKLFF.

The gene calls are TRBV9 and TRBJ2-3, with TRBD2 as a possible D gene (5 bases). V gave up 0 bases and J gave up 7 bases, with 9 bases separating them. This CDR3 region has 13 residues. CDR1 is SGDLS and CDR2 is YYNGEE in the germline V gene. This CDR3 is CASSVGGLNTQYF. CDR3 in DNA: TGTGCCAGCAGCGTAGGAGGGTTGAATACGCAGTATTTT.

The chain uses TRBV7-3 and TRBJ2-6; TRBD1 aligns across 10 bases. The length of the CDR3 is 17 residues. Germline CDR1 is SGHTA and CDR2 is FQGTGA. Trimming removed 5 bases from V and 0 bases from J; junction bases left unmatched: 4. The CDR3: CASSARTGGSGANVLTF. The DNA for the CDR3 is TGTGCCAGCAGCGCCCGGACAGGGGGCTCTGGGGCCAACGTCCTGACTTTC.

The gene calls are TRBV5-6 and TRBJ1-1; D gene uncertain. This CDR3 is built from 16 residues. Trimming shortened V by 3 bases and J by 1 base, and 16 bases separated the two germline ends. CDR1 is SGHDT, CDR2 YYEEEE, per germline. The CDR3 reads CASSWRPKLSNTEAFF. CDR3 nucleotide sequence: TGTGCCAGCAGCTGGAGACCCAAATTATCGAACACTGAAGCTTTCTTT.

This rearrangement joins TRBV7-6 to TRBJ1-3; 7 bases match TRBD1. Germline V gene data show CDR1 as SGHVS and CDR2 as FNYEAQ. V lost 5 bases to trimming and J lost 2 bases; unmatched junction nucleotides: 9. The CDR3 totals 16 residues. The CDR3 DNA follows: TGTGCCAGCAGCCCAAGAGGGGGCATCACTGGAAACACCATATATTTT. It specifies CASSPRGGITGNTIYF.

As regards this clone: The junction and the germline gene differ at one end; a read error may be behind it. This CDR3 is CASSLAGAYQETQYF. As DNA, the CDR3 is TGTGCCAGCAGCCTAGCGGGGGCGTACCAAGAGACCCAGTACTTC. V usage is TRBV7-8 and J usage is TRBJ2-5; 10 bases line up with TRBD2. Per germline, CDR1 SGHVS and CDR2 FQNEAQ. The length of the CDR3 is 15 residues.

The gene calls are TRBV5-1 and TRBJ1-1; TRBD1 might be the D (5 bases). Germline lookup yields CDR1 SGHRS and CDR2 YFSETQ. The CDR3 covers 12 residues. Trimming left V 4 bases short and J 6 bases short, with 10 bases between. CDR3 DNA sequence: TGCGCCAGCAGCCGGGAGGGGCCTGAAGCTTTCTTT. Protein sequence: CASSREGPEAFF.

The chain recombines TRBV5-1 with TRBJ2-2, with D hard to call. Germline CDR1 is SGHRS and CDR2 is YFSETQ. There are 15 residues in the CDR3. Trimming took off 0 bases at V and 4 bases at J, with 10 bases between the two ends. Here the CDR3 reads CASSLVGSGTGELFF. DNA of the CDR3: TGCGCCAGCAGCTTGGTCGGGTCGGGCACCGGGGAGCTGTTTTTT.

This clone was detected only a few times. The chain has TRBV5-1 and TRBJ2-6, with 10 bases that match TRBD1. The CDR3 covers 20 residues. Germline CDR1 is SGHRS and CDR2 is YFSETQ. The trim removed 0 bases at V and 2 bases at J, leaving 11 bases unmatched. The CDR3 here is CASSLVDRGRAVAGANVLTF. For the CDR3, the DNA is TGCGCCAGCAGCTTGGTTGACAGGGGGCGCGCAGTAGCTGGGGCCAACGTCCTGACTTTC.